These T cell receptor beta chains were read from a single sample in a study of blood T cell repertoires in COVID-19. The protocol was immunoSEQ multiplex PCR, while the TCRdb copy is restricted to in-frame clones and leaves out a portion. The sample has roughly 93,000 clones, about 89% seen once. The sequenced sample was peripheral blood. The receptors were gathered from a man aged 50 to 59 with acute or convalescent COVID-19. CDR3s include the opening cysteine and the closing phenylalanine or tryptophan. The D gene is left open where the match is weak. Where a row states a size, it is once, few, many or the class of an expanded clone; other rows omit it.

TRBV3-1/TRBV3-2,.,.,TRBJ1-2,TGTGCCAGCAGCCAAGGATCGGGGAATGGCTACACCTTC,CASSQGSGNGYTF
TRBV9,.,.,TRBJ1-3,TGTGCCAGCAGCGTAGGCGGGAAAGGGAGAGGAAACACCATATATTTT,CASSVGGKGRGNTIYF
TRBV24-1,.,.,TRBJ2-2,TGTGCCACCACGCGGGGCCAGAACACCGGGGAGCTGTTTTTT,CATTRGQNTGELFF
TRBV30,.,.,TRBJ1-1,TGTGCCTGGAGGGTCATCCGGGACACTGAAGCTTTCTTT,CAWRVIRDTEAFF
TRBV19,.,.,TRBJ1-4,TGTGCCAGTAGTACCCCATCTTTCCGGGAAAAGAATGAAAAACTGTTTTTT,CASSTPSFREKNEKLFF
TRBV5-4,.,TRBD1,TRBJ1-2,TGTGCCAGCAGCCCCTGGACAGGGGGGGATGGCTACACCTTC,CASSPWTGGDGYTF
TRBV19,.,TRBD1,TRBJ2-1,TGTGCCAGTAGTACTGGAACGGGACAGGTGAGCGGTGAGCAGTTCTTC,CASSTGTGQVSGEQFF
TRBV7-2,.,TRBD2,TRBJ2-5,TGTGCCAGCAGCTTAAGGACTAGCGGGCTTCAAGAGACCCAGTACTTC,CASSLRTSGLQETQYF
TRBV21-1,once,.,TRBJ2-1,TGTGCCAGCAGCAAAAAGCGGGGGACCGCGGGGGAGCAGTTCTTC,CASSKKRGTAGEQFF
TRBV2,.,.,TRBJ2-2,TGTGCCAGCAGGCGGTACACCGGGGAGCTGTTTTTT,CASRRYTGELFF
TRBV24-1,.,.,TRBJ2-6,TGTGCCACCAGTGATTCCGGGAACAGCGTCCTGACTTTC,CATSDSGNSVLTF
TRBV2,.,TRBD1,TRBJ1-1,TGTGCCAGCAGTCAGACTAGTGGGGACAGGGGGAAGACTGAAGCTTTCTTT,CASSQTSGDRGKTEAFF
TRBV30,.,.,TRBJ1-3,TGTGCCTGGGATCAGGGGTCTGGAAACACCATATATTTT,CAWDQGSGNTIYF
TRBV21-1,.,.,TRBJ1-5,.,CASWFGGGTQPQHF
TRBV10-3,.,TRBD1,TRBJ2-3,TGTGCCATCAGGACAGGGTATGAACGGGATACGCAGTATTTT,CAIRTGYERDTQYF
TRBV5-1,.,TRBD2,TRBJ2-5,TGCGCCAGCAGCTTGGGGCTAGCGGGGAGAGAGACCCAGTACTTC,CASSLGLAGRETQYF
TRBV19,.,.,TRBJ1-5,TGTGCCAGTAGTATGGGAGGGCAGCGGAGCAATCAGCCCCAGCATTTT,CASSMGGQRSNQPQHF
TRBV6-5,.,.,TRBJ2-1,TGTGCCAGCAGGCTAAGCGGGTGGTCCTACAATGAGCAGTTCTTC,CASRLSGWSYNEQFF
TRBV30,.,TRBD1,TRBJ1-1,TGTGCCTGGAGCTCTGGGACAGGGCAAATGAACACTGAAGCTTTCTTT,CAWSSGTGQMNTEAFF
TRBV14,.,.,TRBJ2-3,TGTGCCAGCAGCCAAGATCCCTGGCAGGGAGGAGATACGCAGTATTTT,CASSQDPWQGGDTQYF
TRBV7-2,.,.,TRBJ1-1,TGTGCCAGCAGCTCCGAGACAGGACTGGGAGCTGAAGCTTTCTTT,CASSSETGLGAEAFF
TRBV27,.,TRBD2,TRBJ2-2,TGTGCCAGCAGGGTTAGCGGGGGGACGAACACCGGGGAGCTGTTTTTT,CASRVSGGTNTGELFF
TRBV18,.,TRBD2,TRBJ2-1,TGTGCCAGCTCACCACGCGGGACTAGCGGGGGAGTTGAGCAGTTCTTC,CASSPRGTSGGVEQFF
TRBV6-5,.,.,TRBJ1-2,TGTGCCAGCAGTTACGCAGGCTATGGCTACACCTTC,CASSYAGYGYTF
TRBV30,.,.,TRBJ2-2,TGTGCCTGGGGACGGAGGGGACGGGCGAACACCGGGGAGCTGTTTTTT,CAWGRRGRANTGELFF
TRBV19,once,.,TRBJ1-2,TGTGCCAGTAGCCCCGGACACCGTGGCTATGGCTACACCTTC,CASSPGHRGYGYTF
TRBV27,.,TRBD2,TRBJ2-1,TGTGCCAGCAGTTTAGGGGGGGTTCAGTACAATGAGCAGTTCTTC,CASSLGGVQYNEQFF
TRBV18,few,.,TRBJ2-4,TGTGCCAGCTCACCACGGGCAGATTCGATTAACATTCAGTACTTC,CASSPRADSINIQYF
TRBV7-2,.,TRBD1,TRBJ1-2,TGTGCCAGCAGCTTAGGGTGGACAGGGAAGTATGGCTACACCTTC,CASSLGWTGKYGYTF
TRBV6-4,.,.,TRBJ1-2,TGTGCCAGCAGTGACTCGTACAGGGCGTTAACCTTC,CASSDSYRALTF
TRBV9,.,TRBD2,TRBJ2-1,TGTGCCAGCAGCGCGGGGACTAGCGGGGGCTACAATGAGCAGTTCTTC,CASSAGTSGGYNEQFF
TRBV13,.,TRBD1,TRBJ1-5,TGTGCCAGCAGCTTAGGGACAGGGGCTCAGCCCCAGCATTTT,CASSLGTGAQPQHF
TRBV2,.,.,TRBJ1-1,TGTGCCAGCAGTGAACAGCGGGACACTGAAGCTTTCTTT,CASSEQRDTEAFF
TRBV5-1,.,TRBD1,TRBJ1-1,TGCGCCAGCAGCACCGGACAGGGACAGAACACTGAAGCTTTCTTT,CASSTGQGQNTEAFF
TRBV19,.,TRBD1,TRBJ1-5,TGTGCCAGTAGTATGACAGGGGGCCTCAATCAGCCCCAGCATTTT,CASSMTGGLNQPQHF
TRBV9,.,.,TRBJ2-7,TGTGCCAGCAGCGTAGGGCAAGACAGCCTCATCGCCGAGCAGTACTTC,CASSVGQDSLIAEQYF
TRBV12-1,.,.,TRBJ1-3,TGTGCCAGCAGCCCTACCCGGTCTTCCTTCCCTGGAAACACCATATATTTT,CASSPTRSSFPGNTIYF
TRBV27,.,TRBD2,TRBJ2-1,TGTGCCAGCAGTCCCCCGGGACTAGCCCAGAGGAATGAGCAGTTCTTC,CASSPPGLAQRNEQFF
TRBV2,few,TRBD2,TRBJ2-5,TGTGCCAGCACCATTTCCAGCGGGGGGCCACGGGTCGGGGAGACCCAGTACTTC,CASTISSGGPRVGETQYF
TRBV6-1,.,TRBD1,TRBJ1-6,TGTGCCAGCAGTGAAGCGCCAGGGGGGAGCTCCTATAATTCACCCCTCCACTTT,CASSEAPGGSSYNSPLHF
TRBV9,once,.,TRBJ2-2,TGTGCCAGCAGCGCCCTTGGCCGGACAGCGAACACCGGGGAGCTGTTTTTT,CASSALGRTANTGELFF